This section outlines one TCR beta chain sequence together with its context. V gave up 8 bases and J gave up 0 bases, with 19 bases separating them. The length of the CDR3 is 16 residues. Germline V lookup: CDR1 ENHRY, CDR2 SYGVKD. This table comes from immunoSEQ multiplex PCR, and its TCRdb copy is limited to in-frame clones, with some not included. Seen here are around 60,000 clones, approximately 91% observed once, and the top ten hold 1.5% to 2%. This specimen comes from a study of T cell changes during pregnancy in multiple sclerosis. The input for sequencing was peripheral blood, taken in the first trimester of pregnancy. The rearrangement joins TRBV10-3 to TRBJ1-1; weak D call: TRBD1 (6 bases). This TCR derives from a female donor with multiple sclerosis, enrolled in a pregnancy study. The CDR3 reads CAIADPTGSVNTEAFF. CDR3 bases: TGTGCCATCGCGGACCCTACAGGGAGCGTGAACACTGAAGCTTTCTTT.